This T cell receptor beta chain originates from a study of shared clonotypes between healthy human individuals. DNA input for the unsorted PBMC replicate PCRs was roughly 290 ng, tens of thousands of T cell genomes. Data came from immunoSEQ multiplex PCR; TCRdb stores just in-frame clones and leaves some out. The sample carries 450,000 to 500,000 clones, 81% recorded once. CDR1 and CDR2 from the germline V gene are MNHNY and SVGAGI (reference sequence). The CDR3 contains 12 residues. This clone was seen just once. With only one base between it and a far larger clone, this is likely a read error. Other nucleotide sequences from this sample produce the same CDR3.

This TCR came from a middle-aged woman in good health. Some clones in this sample may be carry-over from other donors' samples. The sample was PBMCs. This chain uses TRBV6-6 with TRBJ1-4; D remains unclear. The CDR3 DNA follows: TGTGCCAGCAGTTTGAGAGATGAAAAGCTGTTTTTT. It yields the protein CASSLRDEKLFF.